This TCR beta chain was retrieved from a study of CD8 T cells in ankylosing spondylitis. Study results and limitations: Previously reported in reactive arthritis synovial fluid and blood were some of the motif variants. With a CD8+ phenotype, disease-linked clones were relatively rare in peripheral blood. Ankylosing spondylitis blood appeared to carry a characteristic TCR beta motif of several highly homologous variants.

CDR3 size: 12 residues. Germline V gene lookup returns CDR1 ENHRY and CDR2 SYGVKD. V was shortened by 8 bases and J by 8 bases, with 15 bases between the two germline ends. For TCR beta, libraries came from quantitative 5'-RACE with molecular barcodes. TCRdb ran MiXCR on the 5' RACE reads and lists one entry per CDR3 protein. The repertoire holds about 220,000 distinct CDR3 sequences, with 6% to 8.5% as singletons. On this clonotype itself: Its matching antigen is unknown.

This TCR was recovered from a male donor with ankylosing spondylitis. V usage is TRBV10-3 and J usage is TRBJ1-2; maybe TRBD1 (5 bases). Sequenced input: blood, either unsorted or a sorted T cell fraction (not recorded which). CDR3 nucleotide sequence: TGTGCCATCTTTGCGGGGACGAACGGCTACACCTTC. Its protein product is CAIFAGTNGYTF.